One and the same sample provided the 9 T cell receptor beta chains below, sequenced in a study of T cell responses to AZD1222 COVID-19 vaccine. Measured with immunoSEQ multiplex PCR; TCRdb has only the in-frame clones, and not every one. The data show fewer than 200,000 clones, more than 75% seen once. Here the sequenced sample was peripheral blood, taken 28 days after the second AZD1222 dose. The receptors were gathered from an adult who received the AZD1222 COVID-19 vaccine.

The chain couples TRBV29-1 to TRBJ2-7; 8 bases map to TRBD1. Germline assignment: CDR1 SQVTM and CDR2 ANQGSEA. This CDR3 contains 13 residues. The J segment lost 1 base and the V segment lost 6 bases, leaving 5 bases of the junction unmatched. The CDR3 DNA reads TGCAGCGTGGGACAGGCAAATTCCTACGAGCAGTACTTC. Its translation is CSVGQANSYEQYF.

The chain combines TRBV5-6 with TRBJ1-5, with D hard to call. The V end lost 4 bases, the J end lost 5 bases, and 10 bases lay between the germline ends. The CDR3 consists of 13 residues. Germline CDR1 SGHDT, CDR2 YYEEEE. CDR3 nucleotide sequence: TGTGCCAGCAGCGTAGGACCCGATCAGCCCCAGCATTTT. Protein sequence: CASSVGPDQPQHF.

This chain uses TRBV2 with TRBJ1-2; tentatively, D is TRBD1 (6 bases). CDR3 length: 12 amino acids. Germline-derived CDR1 and CDR2 are SNHLY and FYNNEI. Trimming cost V 5 bases and J 8 bases, with 12 bases left between them. CDR3 coding DNA: TGTGCCAGCAGTTTCACAGGGTACGGCTACACCTTC. This codes for CASSFTGYGYTF.

The chain employs TRBV7-8 and TRBJ1-2; D is unclear. Germline lookup yields CDR1 SGHVS and CDR2 FQNEAQ. The CDR3 consists of 15 residues. The V and J ends lost 1 base and 0 bases respectively, with 9 bases between them. The CDR3 region has the DNA TGTGCCAGCAGCTTAGTTTCCCAGACTAACTATGGCTACACCTTC. Protein sequence: CASSLVSQTNYGYTF. Variable domain in full (rest from reference TRBV7-8 and TRBJ1-2): GAGVSQSPRYKVAKRGQDVALRCDPISGHVSLFWYQQALGQGPEFLTYFQNEAQLDKSGLPSDRFFAERPEGSVSTLKIQRTQQEDSAVYLCASSLVSQTNYGYTFGSGTRLTVV.

The rearrangement uses TRBV11-2 and TRBJ1-2, with 7 bases lining up with TRBD1. Germline values: CDR1 SGHAT, CDR2 FQNNGV. This CDR3 has 15 amino acids. Germline trimming cut 5 bases from V and 4 bases from J; bases unmatched to any gene: 10. The CDR3, as DNA: TGTGCCAGCAGCCCCCAGGGGGGGGGCGCCTATGGCTACACCTTC. Encoded protein: CASSPQGGGAYGYTF.

The chain couples TRBV18 to TRBJ2-1; D is tentatively TRBD1 or TRBD2 (6 bases each). This CDR3 contains 18 residues. The V end was cut by 4 bases, the J end by 5 bases, with 24 bases between. The germline gives CDR1 KGHSH, CDR2 LQKENI. CDR3 coding DNA: TGTGCCAGCTCACTCTTTTCCAATCAGTGGGGGGCCGACAATGAGCAGTTCTTC. It specifies CASSLFSNQWGADNEQFF. Full variable domain (outside the CDR3, taken from reference TRBV18 and TRBJ2-1): NAGVMQNPRHLVRRRGQEARLRCSPMKGHSHVYWYRQLPEEGLKFMVYLQKENIIDESGMPKERFSAEFPKEGPSILRIQQVVRGDSAAYFCASSLFSNQWGADNEQFFGPGTRLTVL.

J is TRBJ1-1 and V is TRBV6-4; D gene uncertain. Germline CDR1 MRHNA, CDR2 SNTAGT. The CDR3 is made up of 12 amino acids. Trimming took 3 bases from V and 5 from J, leaving 7 bases between them. CDR3 residues: CASSEMGTEAFF. The CDR3 coding sequence is TGTGCCAGCAGTGAGATGGGGACTGAAGCTTTCTTT.

This rearrangement joins TRBV13 to TRBJ2-5; TRBD1 matches at 7 bases. CDR3 length: 13 amino acids. J gave up 7 bases and V 5 bases, and 7 bases lay outside the gene matches. The V gene's germline CDR1 is PRHDT and CDR2 FYEKMQ (reference sequence). CDR3 coding DNA: TGTGCCAGCAGCCCAGACAGGGCAGGGACCCAGTACTTC. Protein: CASSPDRAGTQYF. Full variable domain (outside the CDR3, taken from reference TRBV13 and TRBJ2-5): AAGVIQSPRHLIKEKRETATLKCYPIPRHDTVYWYQQGPGQDPQFLISFYEKMQSDKGSIPDRFSAQQFSDYHSELNMSSLELGDSALYFCASSPDRAGTQYFGPGTRLLVL.

The chain uses TRBV27 and TRBJ1-2; 7 bases map to TRBD1. Unmatched junction bases numbered 5, after V lost 5 bases and J lost 5 bases. The CDR3 spans 13 residues. Germline V lookup: CDR1 MNHEY, CDR2 SMNVEV (reference sequence). CDR3 protein: CASSPQGLYGYTF. In nucleotides, the CDR3 is TGTGCCAGCAGTCCACAGGGGCTGTATGGCTACACCTTC.